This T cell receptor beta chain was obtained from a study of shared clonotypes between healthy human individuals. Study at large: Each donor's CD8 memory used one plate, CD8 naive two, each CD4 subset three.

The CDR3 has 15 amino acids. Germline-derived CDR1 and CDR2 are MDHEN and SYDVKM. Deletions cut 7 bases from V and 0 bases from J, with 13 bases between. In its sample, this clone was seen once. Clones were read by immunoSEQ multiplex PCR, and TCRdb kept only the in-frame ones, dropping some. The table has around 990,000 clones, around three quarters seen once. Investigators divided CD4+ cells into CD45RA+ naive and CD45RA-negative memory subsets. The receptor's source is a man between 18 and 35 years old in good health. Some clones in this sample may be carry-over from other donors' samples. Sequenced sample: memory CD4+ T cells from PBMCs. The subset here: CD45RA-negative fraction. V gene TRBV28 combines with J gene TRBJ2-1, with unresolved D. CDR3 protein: CASTMAANSYNEQFF. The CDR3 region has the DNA TGTGCCAGCACGATGGCGGCGAACTCCTACAATGAGCAGTTCTTC.